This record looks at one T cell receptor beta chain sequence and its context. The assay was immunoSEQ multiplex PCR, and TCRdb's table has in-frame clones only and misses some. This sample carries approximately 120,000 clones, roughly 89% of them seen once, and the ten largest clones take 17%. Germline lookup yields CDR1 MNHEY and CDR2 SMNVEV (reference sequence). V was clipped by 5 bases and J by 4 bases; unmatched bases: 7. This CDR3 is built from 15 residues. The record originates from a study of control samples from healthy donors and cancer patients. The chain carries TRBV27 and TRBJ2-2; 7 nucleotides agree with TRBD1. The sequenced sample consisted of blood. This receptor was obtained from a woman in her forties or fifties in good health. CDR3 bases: TGTGCCAGCAGTCCCTTGGGGACAGCCACCGGGGAGCTGTTTTTT. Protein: CASSPLGTATGELFF.